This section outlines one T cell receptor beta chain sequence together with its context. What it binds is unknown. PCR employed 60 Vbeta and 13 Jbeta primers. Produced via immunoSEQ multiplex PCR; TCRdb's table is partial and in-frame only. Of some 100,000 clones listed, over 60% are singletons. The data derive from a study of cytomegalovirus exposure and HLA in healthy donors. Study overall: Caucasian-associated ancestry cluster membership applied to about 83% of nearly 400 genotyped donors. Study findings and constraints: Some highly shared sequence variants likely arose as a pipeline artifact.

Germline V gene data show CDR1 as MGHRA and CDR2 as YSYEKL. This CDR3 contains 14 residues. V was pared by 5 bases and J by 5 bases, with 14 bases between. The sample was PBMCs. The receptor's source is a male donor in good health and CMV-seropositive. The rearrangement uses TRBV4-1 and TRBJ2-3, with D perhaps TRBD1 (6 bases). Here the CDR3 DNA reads TGCGCCAGCAGCACACGGGACACGGGAGATACGCAGTATTTT. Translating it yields CASSTRDTGDTQYF.